The subject of this entry is one TCR beta chain. No cognate antigen has been identified for it. Base qualities are not at hand, and no much larger clone is one base apart. Whole blood was collected in K2EDTA tubes by collaborating institutions according to the institutions' own protocols. For TCRbeta analysis, collaborators shipped samples in one of three forms: frozen whole blood, isolated PBMCs, or DNA extracted from either of those sample types. This record comes from a study of blood T cell repertoires in COVID-19 (dated by TCRdb to 2020 to 2022). For the study in its entirety: The collaborator samples originated in the United States, Italy and Spain and spanned the acute and convalescent phases of COVID-19. The prospective study material was composed of cDNA or gDNA derived from T cells, B-cell-depleted T cells, or PBMCs. Subjects who had been exposed to COVID-19, were actively infected with it, or had recovered from it provided the deeply sampled blood TCRbeta repertoires that made up the dataset. The repertoires were released in a freely available public database meant as a resource for research on the immune response to SARS-CoV-2. Samples were obtained from the ongoing ImmuneRACE study (first 160 participants) and from approximately 1,200 subjects provided by 6 global collaborators. Nearly every sample came with metadata listing a de-identified subject ID, COVID-19 status, age in years and sex. Where available, HLA class I and class II types were taken from metadata supplied by the sample provider and were not determined by assay-based typing. Overall study outcomes, separate from this receptor: Clinical and demographic metadata were provided uncurated, with the amount varying by source and participant.

CDR3 length: 15 amino acids, cysteine to phenylalanine. The CDR3 DNA has 45 bases and is translated from base 1. CDR1 and CDR2, looked up from the germline V gene, are SNHLY and FYNNEI. The V and J ends are trimmed by 6 bases and 1 base, leaving 15 bases between them. The immunoSEQ Assay, a bias-controlled multiplex PCR, was used to amplify TCRbeta CDR3 regions from genomic DNA. Processing in the source paper ran as follows. The number of nucleated cells in each sample was estimated from the amplification of reference gene primers within the assay. To quantify the absolute abundance of each unique TCRbeta CDR3 rearrangement, sequence reads were collapsed and filtered. For each sample, productive Simpson clonality was calculated as the square root of Simpson's diversity index over productive rearrangements. The table was pulled from immuneACCESS by TCRdb, which kept in-frame rearrangements only. Such tables lose some clones; where checked, under half of the loss comes from unresolved V genes, and the rest has no known cause. That table is the source of V, J and clone size, and D and trimming were worked out from the DNA. The sample table records just over 75,000 clones; 75% to 90% of these occur just once. The top ten constitute around 5.8% of the sample.

The rearranged segments are TRBV2 and TRBJ1-1; TRBD1 is possibly the D segment (6 matching bases). The clonotype was recovered from a man aged 55-75 years with active or convalescent COVID-19. Sequencing input: peripheral blood. The nucleotides are TGTGCCAGCAGCTCGAGGACAGCACAGAACACTGAAGCTTTCTTT. The translation is CASSSRTAQNTEAFF.